These 15 T cell receptor beta chains share one sample of origin, sequenced in a study of T cell changes during pregnancy in multiple sclerosis. Profiled with immunoSEQ multiplex PCR; TCRdb holds only in-frame clones, not every one. There are roughly 30,000 clones in the sample; 85% occur only once, and approximately 8.3% lies in the top ten. Here the sequenced sample was CD8+ T cells from peripheral blood mononuclear cells, taken after pregnancy. Source of these receptors: a female donor with multiple sclerosis, enrolled in a pregnancy study.

The chain combines TRBV5-1 with TRBJ2-3; 7 bases align to TRBD2. This CDR3 region has 14 residues. Looked up from germline, CDR1 is SGHRS and CDR2 is YFSETQ. Germline trimming cut 3 bases from V and 2 bases from J; bases unmatched to any gene: 3. The chain's CDR3 is CASSWDYITDTQYF. The DNA of the CDR3 is TGCGCCAGCAGCTGGGACTATATCACAGATACGCAGTATTTT.

The chain links TRBV4-3 to TRBJ2-6, with D possibly TRBD2 on 5 matching bases. Trimming left V 0 bases short and J 4 bases short, with 10 bases between. The CDR3 is made up of 16 amino acids. Per the germline V gene, CDR1 is LGHNA and CDR2 is YSLEER. The CDR3 nucleotides are TGCGCCAGCAGCCAAGATCCGGGGAAGGGGGCCAACGTCCTGACTTTC. Protein sequence: CASSQDPGKGANVLTF.

The chain carries TRBV5-5 and TRBJ2-3; 8 bases match TRBD2. This CDR3 comprises 16 residues. The ends lost 4 bases at V and 4 bases at J; junction bases unmatched: 11. Per the germline V gene, CDR1 is SGHKS and CDR2 is YYEKEE (reference sequence). CDR3 loop: CASSRGAGGLADTQYF. CDR3 bases: TGTGCCAGCAGCCGGGGGGCGGGGGGCCTAGCAGATACGCAGTATTTT.

This clone was detected only a few times. The V call is TRBV6-1, the J call TRBJ2-5; D perhaps matches TRBD2 (6 bases). The V gene's germline CDR1 is MNHNS and CDR2 SASEGT. This CDR3 spans 14 amino acids. Trimming pared 2 bases from V and 2 bases from J, leaving 9 bases between. The DNA for the CDR3 is TGTGCCAGCAGTGAAAGGGGAGGACAAGAGACCCAGTACTTC. Its translation is CASSERGGQETQYF.

This sequence joins TRBV18 and TRBJ1-6; D is unclear. Deletions cut 2 bases from V and 13 bases from J, with 21 bases between. CDR1 is KGHSH, CDR2 LQKENI, per germline. This CDR3 region has 16 residues. The chain's CDR3 is CASSPGFTRSLAPLHF. The CDR3 DNA reads TGTGCCAGCTCACCAGGGTTTACGCGGTCCTTGGCGCCCCTCCACTTT.

On this clone itself: One end of the junction varies from germline; a read error may be responsible. This chain connects TRBV6-1 to TRBJ1-6, with D tentatively TRBD1 (6 bases). Germline CDR1 and CDR2: MNHNS and SASEGT. There are 15 residues in the CDR3. CDR3 in amino acids: CASSEAEQGNSPLNF. The DNA of the CDR3 is TGTGCCAGCAGTGAAGCCGAACAGGGCAATTCACCCCTCAACTTT.

This clone was seen only once. The chain links TRBV6-6 to TRBJ2-1, with 7 bases aligning to TRBD1. CDR1 MNHNY and CDR2 SVGAGI come from the germline V gene (reference sequence). The CDR3 length is 14 residues. V gave up 2 bases and J gave up 3 bases; unmatched junction bases: 1. The CDR3 loop is CASSYGQDYNEQFF. The CDR3 coding sequence is TGTGCCAGCAGTTACGGACAGGACTACAATGAGCAGTTCTTC.

The rearrangement joins TRBV29-1 to TRBJ1-1, with unresolved D. V gave up 0 bases and J gave up 12 bases, with 11 bases separating them. There are 11 residues in the CDR3. Germline-derived CDR1 and CDR2 are SQVTM and ANQGSEA. In DNA form, the CDR3 reads TGCAGCGTTGAAGACGGGCGCGGGTCTTTCTTT. The encoded protein is CSVEDGRGSFF.

This clone was counted a few times. The chain carries TRBV29-1 and TRBJ2-7; TRBD1 might be the D (6 bases). Per the germline V gene, CDR1 is SQVTM and CDR2 is ANQGSEA. CDR3 length: 12 residues. Trimming cost V 3 bases and J 2 bases, with 8 bases left between them. This CDR3 reads CSVEDSPYEQYF. CDR3 nucleotide sequence: TGCAGCGTTGAGGACAGCCCCTACGAGCAGTACTTC.

The chain is built from TRBV7-8 and TRBJ2-3; the match to TRBD2 covers 8 bases. J lost 6 bases, V lost 0 bases, and 8 bases had no gene match. The CDR3 totals 16 residues. Germline V lookup: CDR1 SGHVS, CDR2 FQNEAQ. The CDR3 DNA is TGTGCCAGCAGCTTAGCGCACGGGGGGGCCTGGGATACGCAGTATTTT. The encoded protein is CASSLAHGGAWDTQYF.

This clone was observed a few times. The chain is built from TRBV6-1 and TRBJ2-5; TRBD2 agrees at 9 bases. The CDR3 covers 18 residues. CDR1 and CDR2 from the germline V gene are MNHNS and SASEGT. Trimming removed 3 bases from V and 4 bases from J; junction bases left unmatched: 15. For the CDR3, the DNA is TGTGCCAGCAGTGAGGGTCCTCCGGGCGGGGGGGCGGGAGAGACCCAGTACTTC. This translates into CASSEGPPGGGAGETQYF.

This clone was found once. CDR3 loop: CAISESSRTVVGGAFF. In DNA form, the CDR3 reads TGTGCCATCAGTGAGTCCTCCCGGACAGTCGTAGGTGGGGCTTTCTTT. This chain uses TRBV10-3 with TRBJ1-1, with a weak D call TRBD1 (6 bases). V gave up 0 bases and J gave up 11 bases, with 22 bases separating them. The CDR3 sequence is 16 residues long. The germline V gene encodes CDR1 ENHRY and CDR2 SYGVKD.

The J gene is TRBJ2-3, the V gene TRBV19; 9 bases align to TRBD1. Germline V gene lookup returns CDR1 LNHDA and CDR2 SQIVND (reference sequence). The CDR3 sequence is 14 residues long. V shed 4 bases and J 2 bases; nucleotides not matched to a gene: 1. The CDR3 loop reads CASSRDRDTDTQYF. The CDR3 coding sequence is TGTGCCAGTAGTAGGGACAGGGACACAGATACGCAGTATTTT. The variable domain in full, completed from reference TRBV19 and TRBJ2-3, reads DGGITQSPKYLFRKEGQNVTLSCEQNLNHDAMYWYRQDPGQGLRLIYYSQIVNDFQKGDIAEGYSVSREKKESFPLTVTSAQKNPTAFYLCASSRDRDTDTQYFGPGTRLTVL.

The chain employs TRBV4-3 and TRBJ2-1; D unresolved. V gave up 0 bases and J gave up 10 bases, with 7 bases separating them. The CDR3 sequence is 12 residues long. CDR1 and CDR2 (germline): LGHNA, YSLEER. DNA of the CDR3: TGCGCCAGCAGCCAAGATTATAGCGAGCAGTTCTTC. This gives the protein CASSQDYSEQFF.

The rearrangement joins TRBV25-1 to TRBJ1-2, with D perhaps TRBD1 (5 bases). CDR1 and CDR2 (germline): MGHDK, SYGVNS. Trimming pared 11 bases from V and 8 bases from J, leaving 18 bases between. This CDR3 has 12 residues. CDR3 protein: CASLRGAGGYTF. CDR3 nucleotides: TGTGCCTCACTGCGGGGCGCAGGGGGCTACACCTTC.